What follows describes a single TCR beta chain. Antigen: not known. These data originate in a study of T cell responses to AZD1222 COVID-19 vaccine. CDR3 size: 14 residues. Germline values: CDR1 LGHDT, CDR2 YNNKEL (reference sequence). Deletions cut 4 bases from V and 6 bases from J, with 15 bases between. Here immunoSEQ multiplex PCR was the method, and the copy in TCRdb shows in-frame clones only, minus some. The sample yields 180,000 or so clones, around 92% seen once. Study findings and constraints: Vaccination with two AZD1222 doses was followed by a rise in Spike-specific TCR breadth and depth. Nearly half of unique spike-specific TCRs reportedly avoided B.1.351 and B.1.1.7 mutated regions.

V gene TRBV3-1 (or the pseudogene TRBV3-2) combines with J gene TRBJ1-1; D unclear. This TCR derives from an adult who received the AZD1222 COVID-19 vaccine. The sequencing here drew on peripheral blood, taken 28 days after the second AZD1222 dose. CDR3: CASSPREGWAEAFF. In DNA, the CDR3 is TGTGCCAGCAGCCCTCGGGAGGGTTGGGCTGAAGCTTTCTTT.